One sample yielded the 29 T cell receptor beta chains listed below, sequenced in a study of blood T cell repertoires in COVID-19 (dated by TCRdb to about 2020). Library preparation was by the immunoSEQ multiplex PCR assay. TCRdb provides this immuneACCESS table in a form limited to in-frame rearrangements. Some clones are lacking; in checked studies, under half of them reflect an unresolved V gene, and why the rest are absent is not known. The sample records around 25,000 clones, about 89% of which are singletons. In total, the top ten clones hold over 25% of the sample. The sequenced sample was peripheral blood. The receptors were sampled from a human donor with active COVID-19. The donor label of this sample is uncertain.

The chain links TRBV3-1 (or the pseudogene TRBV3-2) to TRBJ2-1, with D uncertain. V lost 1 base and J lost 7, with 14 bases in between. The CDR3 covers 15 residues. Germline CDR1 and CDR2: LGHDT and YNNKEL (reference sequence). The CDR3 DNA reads TGTGCCAGCAGCCAAGGCACTGGCCCGAGGAATGAGCAGTTCTTC. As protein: CASSQGTGPRNEQFF.

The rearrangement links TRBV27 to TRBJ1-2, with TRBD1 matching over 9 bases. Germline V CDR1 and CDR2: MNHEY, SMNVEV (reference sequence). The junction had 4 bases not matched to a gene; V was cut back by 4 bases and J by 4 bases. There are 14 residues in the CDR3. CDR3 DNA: TGTGCCAGCAGTTCGGGACAGGGTTCCTATGGCTACACCTTC. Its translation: CASSSGQGSYGYTF.

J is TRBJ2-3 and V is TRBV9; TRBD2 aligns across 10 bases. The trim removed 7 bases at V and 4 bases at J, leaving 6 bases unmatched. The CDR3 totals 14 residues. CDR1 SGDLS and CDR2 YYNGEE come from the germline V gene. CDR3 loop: CASASGGASDTQYF. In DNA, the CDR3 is TGTGCCAGCGCAAGCGGGGGGGCCTCAGATACGCAGTATTTT.

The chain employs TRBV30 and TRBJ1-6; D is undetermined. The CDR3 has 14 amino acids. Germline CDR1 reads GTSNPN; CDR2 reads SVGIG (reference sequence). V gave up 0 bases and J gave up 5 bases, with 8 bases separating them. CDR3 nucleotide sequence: TGTGCCTGGAGTGTTTCGGGTAATAATTCACCCCTCCACTTT. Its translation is CAWSVSGNNSPLHF.

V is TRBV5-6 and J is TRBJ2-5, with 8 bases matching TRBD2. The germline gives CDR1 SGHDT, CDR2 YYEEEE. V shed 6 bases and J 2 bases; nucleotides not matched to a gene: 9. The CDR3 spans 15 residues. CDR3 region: CASITEGGGQETQYF. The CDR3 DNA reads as TGTGCCAGCATCACCGAGGGCGGGGGGCAAGAGACCCAGTACTTC.

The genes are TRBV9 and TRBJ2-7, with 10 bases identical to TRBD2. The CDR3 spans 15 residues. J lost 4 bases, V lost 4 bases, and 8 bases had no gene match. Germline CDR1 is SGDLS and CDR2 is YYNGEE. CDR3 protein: CASSPQREGPYEQYF. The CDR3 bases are TGTGCCAGCAGCCCCCAGCGGGAGGGCCCTTACGAGCAGTACTTC.

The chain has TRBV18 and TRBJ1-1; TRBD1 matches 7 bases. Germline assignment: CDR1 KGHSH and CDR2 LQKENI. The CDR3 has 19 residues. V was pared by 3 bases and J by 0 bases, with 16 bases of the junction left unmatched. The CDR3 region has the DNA TGTGCCAGCTCACCTGCCAAATTTACAGGGGCGGGGTTGAACACTGAAGCTTTCTTT. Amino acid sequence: CASSPAKFTGAGLNTEAFF. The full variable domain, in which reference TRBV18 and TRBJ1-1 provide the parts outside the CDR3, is NAGVMQNPRHLVRRRGQEARLRCSPMKGHSHVYWYRQLPEEGLKFMVYLQKENIIDESGMPKERFSAEFPKEGPSILRIQQVVRGDSAAYFCASSPAKFTGAGLNTEAFFGQGTRLTVV.

The DNA for the CDR3 is TGTGCCAGAAGCTACTCCAGGGCAGGACCTAACTATGGCTACACCTTC. Protein product: CARSYSRAGPNYGYTF. The chain recombines TRBV7-5 with TRBJ1-2; TRBD1 is taken as the D call from the table, unchecked against the DNA. TRBV7-5 is a pseudogene segment. The CDR3 sequence is 16 residues long.

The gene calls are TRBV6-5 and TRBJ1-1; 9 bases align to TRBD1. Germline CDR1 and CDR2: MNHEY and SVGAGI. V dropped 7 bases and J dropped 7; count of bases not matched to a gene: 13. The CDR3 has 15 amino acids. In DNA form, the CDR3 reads TGTGCCAGCACCCTACATCTGACAGGGGGGTTTGAAGCTTTCTTT. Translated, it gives CASTLHLTGGFEAFF.

For the CDR3, the DNA is TGCGCCAGCAGCCGGACTAGCGGGGGGGTAAAAGAGACCCAGTACTTC. Amino acid sequence: CASSRTSGGVKETQYF. The V and J genes are TRBV5-1 and TRBJ2-5; TRBD2 aligns across 15 bases. After removal of 4 bases from V and 3 bases from J, the junction contained 4 bases not matched to a gene. The CDR3 is 16 residues long. In germline, CDR1 is SGHRS, CDR2 YFSETQ.

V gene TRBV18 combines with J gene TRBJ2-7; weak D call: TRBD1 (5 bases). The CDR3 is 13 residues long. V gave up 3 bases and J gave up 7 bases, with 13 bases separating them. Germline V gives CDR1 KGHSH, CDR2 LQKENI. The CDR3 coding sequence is TGTGCCAGCTCACCTGAGACAAGGGGAGAGCAGTACTTC. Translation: CASSPETRGEQYF.

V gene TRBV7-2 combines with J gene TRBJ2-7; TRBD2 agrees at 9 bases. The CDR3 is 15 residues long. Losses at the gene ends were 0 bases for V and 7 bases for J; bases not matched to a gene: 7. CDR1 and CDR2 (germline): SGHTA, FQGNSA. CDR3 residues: CASSLASGSLGEQYF. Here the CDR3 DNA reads TGTGCCAGCAGCTTAGCTAGCGGGAGTTTAGGTGAGCAGTACTTC. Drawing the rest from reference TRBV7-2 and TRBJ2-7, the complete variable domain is GAGVSQSPSNKVTEKGKDVELRCDPISGHTALYWYRQSLGQGLEFLIYFQGNSAPDKSGLPSDRFSAERTGGSVSTLTIQRTQQEDSAVYLCASSLASGSLGEQYFGPGTRLTVT.

CDR3 in DNA: TGTGCCAGCAGTTCTGGACTGACTAGCGGGAGGGCCAGGGCAGATACGCAGTATTTT. This gives the protein CASSSGLTSGRARADTQYF. The rearrangement links TRBV28 to TRBJ2-3; 14 bases fit TRBD2. Germline assignment: CDR1 MDHEN and CDR2 SYDVKM. The CDR3 runs to 19 residues. V trimming: 4 bases; J trimming: 4 bases; junction bases outside the gene matches: 13.

The CDR3 reads CASSRGGEQYF. The DNA of the CDR3 is TGTGCCAGCAGTCGAGGGGGCGAGCAGTACTTC. The J gene is TRBJ2-7, the V gene TRBV6-5; perhaps TRBD1 as D (6 bases). The length of the CDR3 is 11 residues. Deletions cut 5 bases from V and 6 bases from J, with 8 bases between. Germline CDR1 and CDR2: MNHEY and SVGAGI.

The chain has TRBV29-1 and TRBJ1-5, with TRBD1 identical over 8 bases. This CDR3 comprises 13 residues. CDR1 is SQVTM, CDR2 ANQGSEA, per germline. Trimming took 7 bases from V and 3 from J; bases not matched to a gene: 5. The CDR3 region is CSGATGVNQPQHF. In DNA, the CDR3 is TGCAGCGGTGCGACAGGGGTCAATCAGCCCCAGCATTTT.

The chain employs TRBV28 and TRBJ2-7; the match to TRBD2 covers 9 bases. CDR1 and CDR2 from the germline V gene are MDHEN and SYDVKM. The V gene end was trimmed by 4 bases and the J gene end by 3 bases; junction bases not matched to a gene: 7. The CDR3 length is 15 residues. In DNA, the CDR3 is TGTGCCAGCAGTTCCGCGGGGGGGACCAACTACGAGCAGTACTTC. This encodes CASSSAGGTNYEQYF.

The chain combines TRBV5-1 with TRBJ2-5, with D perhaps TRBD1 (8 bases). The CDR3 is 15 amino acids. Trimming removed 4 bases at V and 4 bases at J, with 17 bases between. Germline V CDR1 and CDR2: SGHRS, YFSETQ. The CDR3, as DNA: TGCGCCAGCAGCGTAACAGGGGGGGGCGCAGAGACCCAGTACTTC. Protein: CASSVTGGGAETQYF.

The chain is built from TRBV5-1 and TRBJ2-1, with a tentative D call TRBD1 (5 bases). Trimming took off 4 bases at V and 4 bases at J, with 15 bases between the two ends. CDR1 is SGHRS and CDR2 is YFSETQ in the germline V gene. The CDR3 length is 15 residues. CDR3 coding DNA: TGCGCCAGCAGCCCCCAGGGTTATGGTTACAATGAGCAGTTCTTC. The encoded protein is CASSPQGYGYNEQFF.

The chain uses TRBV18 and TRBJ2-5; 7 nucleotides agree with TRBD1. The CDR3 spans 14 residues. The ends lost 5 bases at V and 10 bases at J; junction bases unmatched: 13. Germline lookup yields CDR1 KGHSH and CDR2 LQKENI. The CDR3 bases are TGTGCCAGCTCATCGGGGACAGCCCTTGGGGGCCAGTACTTC. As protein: CASSSGTALGGQYF.

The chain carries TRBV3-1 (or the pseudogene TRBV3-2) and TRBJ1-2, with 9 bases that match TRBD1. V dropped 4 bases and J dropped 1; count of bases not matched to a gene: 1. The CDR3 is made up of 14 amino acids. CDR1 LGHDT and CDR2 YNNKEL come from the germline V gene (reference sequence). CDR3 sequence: CASSPTGGNYGYTF. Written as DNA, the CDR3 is TGTGCCAGCAGCCCGACAGGGGGTAACTATGGCTACACCTTC.

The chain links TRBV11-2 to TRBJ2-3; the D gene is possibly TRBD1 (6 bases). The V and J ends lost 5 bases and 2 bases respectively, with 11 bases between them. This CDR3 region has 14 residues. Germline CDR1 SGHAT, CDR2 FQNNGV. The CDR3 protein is CASSHRDNTDTQYF. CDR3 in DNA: TGTGCCAGCAGCCACAGGGACAACACAGATACGCAGTATTTT. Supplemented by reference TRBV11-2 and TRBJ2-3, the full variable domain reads EAGVAQSPRYKIIEKRQSVAFWCNPISGHATLYWYQQILGQGPKLLIQFQNNGVVDDSQLPKDRFSAERLKGVDSTLKIQPAKLEDSAVYLCASSHRDNTDTQYFGPGTRLTVL.

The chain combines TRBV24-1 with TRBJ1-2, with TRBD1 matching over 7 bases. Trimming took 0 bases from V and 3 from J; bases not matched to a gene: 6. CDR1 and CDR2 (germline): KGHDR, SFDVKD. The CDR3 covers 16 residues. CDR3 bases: TGTGCCACCAGTGATTTGGCCGGGACAGCTTACTATGGCTACACCTTC. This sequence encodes CATSDLAGTAYYGYTF.

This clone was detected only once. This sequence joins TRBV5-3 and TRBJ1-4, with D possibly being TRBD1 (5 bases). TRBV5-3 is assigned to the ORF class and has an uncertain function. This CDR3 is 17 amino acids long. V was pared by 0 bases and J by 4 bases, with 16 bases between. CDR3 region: CARSLEAHRKGNEKLFF. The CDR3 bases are TGTGCCAGAAGCTTGGAGGCACACAGGAAGGGTAATGAAAAACTGTTTTTT.

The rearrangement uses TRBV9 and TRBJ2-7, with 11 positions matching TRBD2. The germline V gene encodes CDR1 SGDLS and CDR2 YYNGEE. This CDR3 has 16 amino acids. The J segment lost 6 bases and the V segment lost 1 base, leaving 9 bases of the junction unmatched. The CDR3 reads CASSVNPSSGRSEQYF. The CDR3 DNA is TGTGCCAGCAGCGTAAACCCCTCTAGCGGGAGGTCCGAGCAGTACTTC.

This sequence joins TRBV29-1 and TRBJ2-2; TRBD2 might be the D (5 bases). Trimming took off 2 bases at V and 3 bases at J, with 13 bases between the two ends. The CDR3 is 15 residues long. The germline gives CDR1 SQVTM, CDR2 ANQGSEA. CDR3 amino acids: CSVETGVTHTGELFF. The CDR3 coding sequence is TGCAGCGTTGAAACCGGGGTAACCCACACCGGGGAGCTGTTTTTT.

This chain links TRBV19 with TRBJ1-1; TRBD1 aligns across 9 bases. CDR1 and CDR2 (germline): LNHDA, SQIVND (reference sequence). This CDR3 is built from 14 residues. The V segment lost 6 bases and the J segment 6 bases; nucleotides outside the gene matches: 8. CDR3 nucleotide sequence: TGTGCCAGTAGCAACGGACAGGGGATCTCTGAAGCTTTCTTT. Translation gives CASSNGQGISEAFF.

The CDR3 bases are TGTGCCAGCAGTAGACAGGACGCTAACTATGGCTACACCTTC. This sequence encodes CASSRQDANYGYTF. The V gene is TRBV6-5, the J gene TRBJ1-2, with TRBD1 as a possible D gene (6 bases). Germline values: CDR1 MNHEY, CDR2 SVGAGI. CDR3 length: 14 residues. Trimming took 5 bases from V and 0 from J, leaving 10 bases between them.

The CDR3 sequence is CASSSGQGFLDGYTF. In DNA, the CDR3 is TGTGCCAGCAGTTCCGGACAGGGTTTTCTTGATGGCTACACCTTC. J is TRBJ1-2 and V is TRBV6-2 or TRBV6-3; 8 bases line up with TRBD1. This CDR3 has 15 residues. The germline V gene encodes CDR1 MNHEY and CDR2 SVGEGT. Trimming took 4 bases from V and 6 from J; bases not matched to a gene: 10.

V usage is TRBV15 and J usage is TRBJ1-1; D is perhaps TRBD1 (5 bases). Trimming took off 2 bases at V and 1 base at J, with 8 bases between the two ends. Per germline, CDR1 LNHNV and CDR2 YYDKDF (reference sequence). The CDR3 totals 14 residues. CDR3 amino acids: CATSRKTENTEAFF. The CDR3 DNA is TGTGCCACCAGCAGAAAGACAGAGAACACTGAAGCTTTCTTT.